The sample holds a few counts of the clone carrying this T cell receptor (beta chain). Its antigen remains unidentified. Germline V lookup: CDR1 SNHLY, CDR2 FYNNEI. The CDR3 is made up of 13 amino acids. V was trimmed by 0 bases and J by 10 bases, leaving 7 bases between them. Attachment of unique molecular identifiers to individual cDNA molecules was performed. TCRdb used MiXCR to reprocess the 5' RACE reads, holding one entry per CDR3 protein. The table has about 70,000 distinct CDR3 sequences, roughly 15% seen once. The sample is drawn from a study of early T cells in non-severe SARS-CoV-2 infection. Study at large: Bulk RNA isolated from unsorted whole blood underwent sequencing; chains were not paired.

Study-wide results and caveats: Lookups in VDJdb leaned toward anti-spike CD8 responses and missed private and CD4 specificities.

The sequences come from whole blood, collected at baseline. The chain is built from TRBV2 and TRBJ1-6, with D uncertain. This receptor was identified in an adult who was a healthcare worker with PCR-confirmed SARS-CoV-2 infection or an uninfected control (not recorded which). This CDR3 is CASSEALRSPLHF. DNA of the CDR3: TGTGCCAGCAGTGAAGCCCTTAGGTCACCCCTCCACTTT.